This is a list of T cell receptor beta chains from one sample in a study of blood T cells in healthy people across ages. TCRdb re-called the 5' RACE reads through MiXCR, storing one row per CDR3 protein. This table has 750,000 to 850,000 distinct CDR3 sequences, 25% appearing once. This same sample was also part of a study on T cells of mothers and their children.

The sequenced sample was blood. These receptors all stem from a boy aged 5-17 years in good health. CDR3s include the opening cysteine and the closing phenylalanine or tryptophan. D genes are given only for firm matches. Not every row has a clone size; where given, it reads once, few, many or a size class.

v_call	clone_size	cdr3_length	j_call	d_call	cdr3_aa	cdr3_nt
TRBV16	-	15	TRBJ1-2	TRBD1	CASSQSDTGGIGYTF	TGTGCCAGCAGCCAATCGGATACAGGGGGAATCGGCTACACCTTC
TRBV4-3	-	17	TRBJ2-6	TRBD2	CASSQTSAHSGANVLTF	TGCGCCAGCAGCCAAACTAGCGCCCACTCTGGGGCCAACGTCCTGACTTTC
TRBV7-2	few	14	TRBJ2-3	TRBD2	CASSISSGTDTQYF	TGTGCCAGCAGTATCTCTAGCGGAACAGATACGCAGTATTTT
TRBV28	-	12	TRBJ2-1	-	CASLRPLGEQFF	TGTGCCAGCCTGAGGCCCCTAGGAGAGCAGTTCTTC
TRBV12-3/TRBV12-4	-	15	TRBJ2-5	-	CASSLYPGAQETQYF	TGTGCCAGCAGTTTATACCCGGGCGCCCAAGAGACCCAGTACTTC
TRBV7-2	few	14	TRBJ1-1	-	CASSFRGLPTEAFF	TGTGCCAGCAGCTTCCGGGGGCTGCCAACTGAAGCTTTCTTT
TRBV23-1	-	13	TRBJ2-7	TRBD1	CAPRGPRSYEQYF	TGCGCCCCGAGGGGGCCCCGATCCTACGAGCAGTACTTC
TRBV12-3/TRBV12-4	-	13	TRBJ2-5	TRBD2	CASSLPRGETQYF	TGTGCCAGCAGTTTACCGCGGGGGGAGACCCAGTACTTC
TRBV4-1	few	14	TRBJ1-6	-	CASSQGGYNSPLHF	TGCGCCAGCAGCCAAGGGGGGTACAATTCACCCCTCCACTTT
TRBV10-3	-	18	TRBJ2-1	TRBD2	CAISEEKGVAGPYNEQFF	TGTGCCATCAGTGAAGAAAAGGGAGTAGCGGGGCCCTACAATGAGCAGTTCTTC
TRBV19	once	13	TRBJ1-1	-	CASSTDGRTEAFF	TGTGCCAGTAGTACCGATGGACGCACTGAAGCTTTCTTT
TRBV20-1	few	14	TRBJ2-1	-	CSACSGQGANEQFF	TGCAGTGCTTGTAGCGGGCAGGGGGCCAATGAGCAGTTCTTC
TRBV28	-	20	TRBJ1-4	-	CASSFDDPTGPQATNEKLFF	TGTGCCAGCAGTTTTGATGACCCCACAGGGCCCCAAGCAACTAATGAAAAACTGTTTTTT
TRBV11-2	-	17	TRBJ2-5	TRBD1	CASSSDQDRRPQETQYF	TGTGCCAGCAGCTCCGACCAGGACAGGCGACCCCAAGAGACCCAGTACTTC
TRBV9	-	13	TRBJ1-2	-	CASSEVLNYGYTF	TGTGCCAGCAGCGAGGTCTTAAACTATGGCTACACCTTC
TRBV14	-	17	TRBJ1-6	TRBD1	CARERDRGCRGESPLHF	TGTGCCAGGGAACGGGACAGGGGGTGTAGAGGAGAATCACCCCTCCACTTT
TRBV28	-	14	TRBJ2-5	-	CASYPSGFVETQYF	TGTGCCAGCTACCCCTCGGGGTTCGTAGAGACCCAGTACTTC
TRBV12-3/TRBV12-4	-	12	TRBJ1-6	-	CASSENNSPLHF	TGTGCCAGCAGTGAAAATAATTCACCCCTCCACTTT
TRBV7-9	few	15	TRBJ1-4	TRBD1	CASSLQKGAIEKLFF	TGTGCCAGCAGCTTACAAAAGGGGGCCATTGAAAAACTGTTTTTT
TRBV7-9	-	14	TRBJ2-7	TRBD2	CASSPRDYTYEQYF	TGTGCCAGCAGCCCGAGGGACTACACCTACGAGCAGTACTTC
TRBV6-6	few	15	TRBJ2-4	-	CASSSGVIAKNIQYF	TGTGCCAGCAGCTCAGGGGTTATAGCCAAAAACATTCAGTACTTC
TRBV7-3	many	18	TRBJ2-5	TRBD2	CASSHEGPSGGGWETQYF	TGTGCCAGCAGCCATGAGGGCCCTAGCGGGGGCGGCTGGGAGACCCAGTACTTC
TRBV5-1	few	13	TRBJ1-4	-	CASSSGGAEKLFF	TGCGCCAGCAGCTCGGGCGGGGCTGAAAAACTGTTTTTT
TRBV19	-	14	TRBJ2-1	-	CASSIGPTYNEQFF	TGTGCCAGTAGTATTGGACCAACCTACAATGAGCAGTTCTTC
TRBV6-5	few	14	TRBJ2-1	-	CASSYGGGPNEQFF	TGTGCCAGCAGTTACGGTGGCGGGCCCAATGAGCAGTTCTTC